Listed here are 30 T cell receptor beta chains from one sample, sequenced in a study of shared clonotypes between healthy human individuals (dated by TCRdb to 2018 to 2020). The library was generated by the immunoSEQ multiplex PCR assay. TCRdb took this table from immuneACCESS and kept in-frame rearrangements with V and J called. Such tables lack part of the clones; where checked against another copy, unresolved V genes explain under half of the gap, and the rest is unexplained. Recorded for this sample are a few million clones; more than 85% of them occurred a single time. Together, the top ten hold 0.39% of the sample. What was sequenced was naive CD4+ T cells from PBMCs. The intended sense of this specimen's cell subset or site label: CD45RA+ positively selected. Receptors originate from a man younger than 30 in good health. Some clones in this sample may be carry-over from other donors' samples.

The chain recombines TRBV6-6 with TRBJ2-7; D unclear. The V end was cut by 7 bases, the J end by 7 bases, with 14 bases between. The CDR3 runs to 12 residues. Germline CDR1 and CDR2: MNHNY and SVGAGI (reference sequence). This CDR3 is CASTSGSREQYF. The CDR3 bases are TGTGCCAGCACCTCTGGGTCAAGGGAGCAGTACTTC.

The rearrangement joins TRBV9 to TRBJ2-3; 7 bases match TRBD2. After removal of 3 bases from V and 8 bases from J, the junction contained 6 bases not matched to a gene. Per germline, CDR1 SGDLS and CDR2 YYNGEE. The CDR3 runs 13 residues. The CDR3 region has the DNA TGTGCCAGCAGCGCTAGCGGCCCCCGTACGCAGTATTTT. Protein sequence: CASSASGPRTQYF.

J is TRBJ1-1 and V is TRBV7-8; TRBD1 is a possible D gene (6 bases). Trimming removed 3 bases at V and 4 bases at J, with 12 bases between. CDR3 length: 14 amino acids. The germline V gene has CDR1 SGHVS and CDR2 FQNEAQ. Here the CDR3 reads CASSFTGPSTEAFF. CDR3 nucleotide sequence: TGTGCCAGCAGCTTCACAGGGCCGAGCACTGAAGCTTTCTTT. Combining the CDR3 with reference TRBV7-8 and TRBJ1-1 gives the whole variable domain GAGVSQSPRYKVAKRGQDVALRCDPISGHVSLFWYQQALGQGPEFLTYFQNEAQLDKSGLPSDRFFAERPEGSVSTLKIQRTQQEDSAVYLCASSFTGPSTEAFFGQGTRLTVV.

The chain recombines TRBV5-1 with TRBJ1-2, with 9 bases fitting TRBD1. Looked up from germline, CDR1 is SGHRS and CDR2 is YFSETQ. The CDR3 covers 15 residues. After removal of 0 bases from V and 4 bases from J, the junction contained 4 bases not matched to a gene. The CDR3 protein is CASSLGDRVPYGYTF. The CDR3 DNA reads as TGCGCCAGCAGCTTGGGGGACAGGGTTCCCTATGGCTACACCTTC.

This chain connects TRBV29-1 to TRBJ2-5; a possible D gene is TRBD2 (5 bases). V was shortened by 6 bases and J by 3 bases, with 11 bases between the two germline ends. CDR1 is SQVTM and CDR2 is ANQGSEA in the germline V gene. This CDR3 contains 12 residues. This CDR3 is CSVMEAEETQYF. The CDR3 DNA reads TGCAGCGTGATGGAAGCGGAAGAGACCCAGTACTTC.

This clone came up a few times. The gene calls are TRBV18 and TRBJ1-4; D possibly corresponds to TRBD1 (5 bases). Trimming took off 0 bases at V and 7 bases at J, with 15 bases between the two ends. This CDR3 comprises 16 residues. Germline V gives CDR1 KGHSH, CDR2 LQKENI. The CDR3 DNA reads TGTGCCAGCTCACCACCAACAGGACGGCCGTTTGAAAAACTGTTTTTT. Its translation: CASSPPTGRPFEKLFF.

Details on this clone: The same CDR3 can be traced to other DNA sequences in this sample. The chain is built from TRBV7-3 and TRBJ2-1; 12 nucleotides line up with TRBD2. The J segment lost 7 bases and the V segment lost 2 bases, leaving 3 bases of the junction unmatched. The CDR3 is 15 amino acids. Per the germline V gene, CDR1 is SGHTA and CDR2 is FQGTGA. DNA for the CDR3: TGTGCCAGCAGCTTATTCCTAGCGGGAGGGAATGAGCAGTTCTTC. Translated, it gives CASSLFLAGGNEQFF.

The rearrangement links TRBV13 to TRBJ2-3; D unclear. There are 14 residues in the CDR3. CDR1 and CDR2 from the germline V gene are PRHDT and FYEKMQ (reference sequence). Trimming left V 5 bases short and J 2 bases short, with 11 bases between. For the CDR3, the DNA is TGTGCCAGCAGCCCCCGACGGACCACAGATACGCAGTATTTT. This codes for CASSPRRTTDTQYF. Full variable domain (missing parts from reference TRBV13 and TRBJ2-3): AAGVIQSPRHLIKEKRETATLKCYPIPRHDTVYWYQQGPGQDPQFLISFYEKMQSDKGSIPDRFSAQQFSDYHSELNMSSLELGDSALYFCASSPRRTTDTQYFGPGTRLTVL.

V gene TRBV6-4 combines with J gene TRBJ2-3; D tentatively fits TRBD1 or TRBD2 (5 bases each). The ends were cut back, 5 bases at V and 2 bases at J, with 11 bases in the middle. The CDR3 is made up of 14 amino acids. CDR1 and CDR2 from the germline V gene are MRHNA and SNTAGT. The CDR3 DNA reads as TGTGCCAGCAGTAGGGACCAAGTCACAGATACGCAGTATTTT. This encodes CASSRDQVTDTQYF.

This clone was counted a single time. CDR3 bases: TGTGCCAGTTCCCGACTAGCAGCTCGCTCCTACGAGCAGTACTTC. It codes for CASSRLAARSYEQYF. J is TRBJ2-7 and V is TRBV6-5, with 7 bases aligning to TRBD2. From germline, CDR1 is MNHEY and CDR2 SVGAGI. Germline trimming cut 9 bases from V and 0 bases from J; bases unmatched to any gene: 11. The CDR3 runs to 15 residues.

The rearrangement uses TRBV5-1 and TRBJ2-5; 7 bases are shared with TRBD2. Germline V lookup: CDR1 SGHRS, CDR2 YFSETQ. The CDR3 has 15 amino acids. The ends lost 0 bases at V and 3 bases at J; junction bases unmatched: 5. The CDR3 sequence: CASSLGTSPEETQYF. The DNA of the CDR3 is TGCGCCAGCAGCTTGGGGACTAGTCCAGAAGAGACCCAGTACTTC.

This sequence joins TRBV6-1 and TRBJ2-3; 7 bases line up with TRBD1. Germline CDR1 and CDR2: MNHNS and SASEGT. V lost 8 bases, J lost 3 bases, and 2 bases stayed unmatched. The CDR3 loop spans 12 amino acids. In DNA form, the CDR3 reads TGTGCCAGCCGACAGGGTACAGATACGCAGTATTTT. Its translation is CASRQGTDTQYF.

Comment on this clone: A much larger clonotype is one base distant, so this may be a read error. J is TRBJ1-1 and V is TRBV5-4, with D possibly being TRBD1 (6 bases). Trimming stripped 2 bases from V and 3 bases from J, with 8 bases between. CDR1 and CDR2 (germline): SGHNT, YYREEE (reference sequence). The CDR3 has 13 amino acids. CDR3 bases: TGTGCCAGCAGCTTCGACAGGCACACTGAAGCTTTCTTT. It is translated as CASSFDRHTEAFF.

This clone was observed once. This chain links TRBV28 with TRBJ2-5; TRBD2 might be the D (5 bases). The germline CDR1 and CDR2 sequences are MDHEN and SYDVKM. The CDR3 runs 16 residues. The V end was cut by 6 bases, the J end by 4 bases, with 21 bases between. CDR3 in amino acids: CASSPVWRNLGETQYF. The CDR3 nucleotides read TGTGCCAGCAGCCCGGTGTGGAGGAACTTGGGAGAGACCCAGTACTTC. Looking up the rest from reference TRBV28 and TRBJ2-5 gives the full variable domain: DVKVTQSSRYLVKRTGEKVFLECVQDMDHENMFWYRQDPGLGLRLIYFSYDVKMKEKGDIPEGYSVSREKKERFSLILESASTNQTSMYLCASSPVWRNLGETQYFGPGTRLLVL.

The gene calls are TRBV5-6 and TRBJ1-1; no firm D call. The length of the CDR3 is 14 residues. Germline lookup yields CDR1 SGHDT and CDR2 YYEEEE. The V and J ends lost 0 bases and 2 bases respectively, with 8 bases between them. For the CDR3, the DNA is TGTGCCAGCAGCTTGGGACACTATAACACTGAAGCTTTCTTT. As protein: CASSLGHYNTEAFF.

This chain uses TRBV7-3 with TRBJ2-2; possible D gene TRBD2, 6 bases. The germline CDR1 and CDR2 sequences are SGHTA and FQGTGA. The V end lost 2 bases, the J end lost 7 bases, and 11 bases lay between the germline ends. CDR3 length equals 14 residues. Here the CDR3 reads CASSLEGLGGELFF. The CDR3, as DNA: TGTGCCAGCAGCTTAGAGGGACTGGGCGGGGAGCTGTTTTTT.

The rearrangement uses TRBV5-1 and TRBJ2-3, with 12 nucleotides matching TRBD2. J was trimmed by 6 bases and V by 0 bases; bases with no gene match: 11. The CDR3 totals 18 residues. Germline V gives CDR1 SGHRS, CDR2 YFSETQ. This CDR3 is CASSLDGRTSGIWDTQYF. In nucleotides, the CDR3 is TGCGCCAGCAGCTTGGATGGGAGGACTAGCGGGATCTGGGATACGCAGTATTTT.

This rearrangement joins TRBV5-8 to TRBJ2-7; TRBD1 agrees at 7 bases. CDR1 SGHTS and CDR2 YDEGEE come from the germline V gene. V shed 4 bases and J 4 bases; nucleotides not matched to a gene: 8. The CDR3 has 14 residues. The CDR3 here is CASSNRDRSYEQYF. The CDR3 DNA reads as TGTGCCAGCAGCAACCGGGACAGAAGTTACGAGCAGTACTTC.

This clone is a singleton in its sample. The genes are TRBV9 and TRBJ1-1, with a possible D match to TRBD1 (6 bases). V was shortened by 3 bases and J by 3 bases, with 15 bases between the two germline ends. Germline CDR1 and CDR2: SGDLS and YYNGEE. The CDR3 spans 15 residues. This CDR3 reads CASSAGHLKYTEAFF. Here the CDR3 DNA reads TGTGCCAGCAGCGCGGGACACCTAAAATACACTGAAGCTTTCTTT.

The DNA for the CDR3 is TGTGCCAGCAGTGGACTAGCGGGACTAGAAGAGACCCAGTACTTC. It specifies CASSGLAGLEETQYF. The chain employs TRBV2 and TRBJ2-5; 11 nucleotides align to TRBD2. Germline loops: CDR1 SNHLY, CDR2 FYNNEI. This CDR3 comprises 15 residues. The ends lost 4 bases at V and 3 bases at J; junction bases unmatched: 4.

The rearrangement joins TRBV5-1 to TRBJ1-1; 7 bases line up with TRBD1. The CDR3 is 15 residues long. Trimming at V came to 1 base and at J to 3 bases, leaving 6 bases not matched to a gene. The germline V gene encodes CDR1 SGHRS and CDR2 YFSETQ. In DNA, the CDR3 is TGCGCCAGCAGCTTGATGACAGGGCCCGACACTGAAGCTTTCTTT. The encoded protein is CASSLMTGPDTEAFF.

In regard to this clone: At the DNA level, this CDR3 is encoded by other sequences in the same sample as well. The chain links TRBV7-8 to TRBJ2-7; D is uncertain. CDR1 is SGHVS, CDR2 FQNEAQ, per germline. V lost 5 bases and J lost 4, with 6 bases in between. The CDR3 loop spans 11 amino acids. This chain's CDR3 is CASSDAYEQYF. The CDR3 coding sequence is TGTGCCAGCAGCGATGCTTACGAGCAGTACTTC. The variable domain in full, with the rest retrieved from reference TRBV7-8 and TRBJ2-7, is GAGVSQSPRYKVAKRGQDVALRCDPISGHVSLFWYQQALGQGPEFLTYFQNEAQLDKSGLPSDRFFAERPEGSVSTLKIQRTQQEDSAVYLCASSDAYEQYFGPGTRLTVT.

A note on this clone: The identical CDR3 is also encoded by other nucleotide sequences in the sample. This sequence joins TRBV10-3 and TRBJ2-2; the D gene is possibly TRBD1 (6 bases). The germline CDR1 and CDR2 sequences are ENHRY and SYGVKD. The CDR3 sequence is 15 residues long. The germline V and J ends were trimmed by 4 bases and 0 bases, with 9 bases remaining between them. The CDR3 coding sequence is TGTGCCATCAGTGGGACAGCCGCGAACACCGGGGAGCTGTTTTTT. Translated: CAISGTAANTGELFF.

The chain couples TRBV5-1 to TRBJ2-2, with 14 bases identical to TRBD2. Looked up from germline, CDR1 is SGHRS and CDR2 is YFSETQ. The CDR3 has 16 residues. J lost 4 bases, V lost 4 bases, and 3 bases had no gene match. Here the CDR3 DNA reads TGCGCCAGCAGCGCCGGACTAGCGGGAGGCACCGGGGAGCTGTTTTTT. Encoded protein: CASSAGLAGGTGELFF.

The chain combines TRBV11-2 with TRBJ2-1, with D unclear. CDR3 size: 13 residues. Germline assignment: CDR1 SGHAT and CDR2 FQNNGV. Trimming left V 3 bases short and J 7 bases short, with 10 bases between. CDR3 loop: CASSFLPRNEQFF. In nucleotides, the CDR3 is TGTGCCAGCAGCTTCCTCCCCCGGAATGAGCAGTTCTTC.

The chain employs TRBV5-4 and TRBJ2-5; maybe TRBD1 (6 bases). CDR1 and CDR2 (germline): SGHNT, YYREEE (reference sequence). The CDR3 is 14 residues long. V was shortened by 3 bases and J by 4 bases, with 13 bases between the two germline ends. Here the CDR3 DNA reads TGTGCCAGCAGCTCTCAGGGGACCGGAGAGACCCAGTACTTC. Amino acids: CASSSQGTGETQYF.

This sequence joins TRBV28 and TRBJ1-2; weak D call: TRBD1 (5 bases). The CDR3 loop spans 16 amino acids. Trimming took off 6 bases at V and 4 bases at J, with 21 bases between the two ends. The germline CDR1 and CDR2 sequences are MDHEN and SYDVKM. Here the CDR3 DNA reads TGTGCCAGCAGGGGGGAGGCTTGGACGGCTGCCTATGGCTACACCTTC. Amino acid sequence: CASRGEAWTAAYGYTF.

This chain uses TRBV28 with TRBJ1-5; D not certain. The CDR3 runs 15 residues. Between the trimmed V and J ends, which lost 8 bases and 2 bases, there was a span of 16 bases. From germline, CDR1 is MDHEN and CDR2 SYDVKM. This CDR3 is CASSGLAGRNQPQHF. Written as DNA, the CDR3 is TGTGCCAGCTCCGGGTTGGCTGGTCGCAATCAGCCCCAGCATTTT. Looking up the rest from reference TRBV28 and TRBJ1-5 gives the full variable domain: DVKVTQSSRYLVKRTGEKVFLECVQDMDHENMFWYRQDPGLGLRLIYFSYDVKMKEKGDIPEGYSVSREKKERFSLILESASTNQTSMYLCASSGLAGRNQPQHFGDGTRLSIL.

The V and J genes are TRBV28 and TRBJ1-5; 8 bases fit TRBD1. The germline V gene encodes CDR1 MDHEN and CDR2 SYDVKM. Losses at the gene ends were 6 bases for V and 5 bases for J; bases not matched to a gene: 6. The CDR3 totals 14 residues. CDR3 region: CASSPGQVYQPQHF. The DNA for the CDR3 is TGTGCCAGCAGCCCGGGACAGGTGTATCAGCCCCAGCATTTT.

CDR3 DNA sequence: TGTGCCAGCAGTTTATCAAGAGGGCTCCACCCGGGCAATCAGCCCCAGCATTTT. Protein: CASSLSRGLHPGNQPQHF. The chain has TRBV28 and TRBJ1-5; unclear D gene. The CDR3 runs to 18 residues. Per the germline V gene, CDR1 is MDHEN and CDR2 is SYDVKM. V gave up 1 base and J gave up 2 bases, with 18 bases separating them.